Following are 25 T cell receptor beta chains from one sample sequenced in a study of CD8+ T cells in alopecia areata (dated 2018 in TCRdb). Pooled mouse cutaneous lymph node cells were stained for CD4, CD8alpha, NKG2D, NKG2ACE and other markers, then sorted on a BD Influx. Library construction relied on the immunoSEQ multiplex PCR assay. For TCR sequencing, RNA was extracted from every sample and reverse transcribed into cDNA to serve as template. TCRdb's version of the immuneACCESS table is confined to in-frame rearrangements and falls short of the full clone set. An unresolved V gene accounts for under half of the shortfall where checked; the remainder is of unknown origin. The table shows around 290,000 clones here, with no singletons. About 1.1% of the sample is taken by the ten largest. Sequenced sample: CD4+ T cells sorted from a lymph node. These receptors originate from a C3H/HeJ mouse with alopecia areata. Mice from this strain have the MHC haplotype H2-k.

To note about this clone: Germline and genes here are mouse. The CDR3 extends 4 residues past the end of the read, so its final part is completed from the germline J gene. The chain has TRBV13-1 and TRBJ2-1; 11 bases map to TRBD1. Germline CDR1 is NSHNY and CDR2 is SYGAGN. The CDR3 covers 15 residues. The sequenced part of the CDR3 DNA is TGTGCCAGCAGTGGGGACAGGGGGTCGGGGGCT. Its translation: CASSGDRGSGA. The whole CDR3 protein reads CASSGDRGSGAEQFF.

This clone has a handful of counts. The gene names given are mouse names. The sequence runs out 4 residues before the end of the CDR3; the remainder is reconstructed from the germline J gene. Other DNA sequences in the same sample also yield this CDR3. The rearrangement joins TRBV19 to TRBJ2-1; 7 bases fit TRBD2. The CDR3 contains 14 residues. Germline loops: CDR1 FNHDT, CDR2 SITEND (reference sequence). Trimming removed 5 bases from V and 0 bases from J; junction bases left unmatched: 2. Incomplete CDR3 DNA: TGTGCCAGCAGGGCTGGGGGTAACTATGCT. Encoded protein: CASRAGGNYA. The whole CDR3 reads CASRAGGNYAEQFF.

Turning to this clone: The germline and genes are mouse ones. The CDR3 end is not reached by the read, which stops 4 residues before it; the germline J gene fills it in. The chain recombines TRBV29 with TRBJ2-2, with D hard to call. In germline, CDR1 is MSHET, CDR2 SYDVDS. The CDR3 spans 12 residues. V was shortened by 8 bases and J by 3 bases, with 7 bases between the two germline ends. CDR3 sequence: CASLTYTGQLYF. The part of the CDR3 DNA that was read is TGTGCTAGCCTCACATACACCGGG.

Details on this clone: Mouse germline and gene names are used. The read halts 4 residues ahead of the CDR3 end, with the missing end drawn from the germline J gene. Other DNA sequences in the sample encode the same CDR3. J is TRBJ2-2 and V is TRBV13-1; D may be TRBD2 (6 bases). Germline CDR1 NSHNY, CDR2 SYGAGN. This CDR3 spans 15 amino acids. The V gene lost 5 bases and the J gene lost 0 bases, with 11 bases spanning the gap. The CDR3 region is CASRSGGANTGQLYF. CDR3 DNA, as far as it was read: TGTGCCAGCAGGAGTGGGGGTGCAAACACCGGG.

The sample holds many counts of this clone. Gene names are the mouse ones. The CDR3 bases that were read are TGTGCTAGCAGTAGAGATGCACTGGGGAATAACTATGCT. It translates to CASSRDALGNNYA. The full CDR3 is CASSRDALGNNYAEQFF. The chain links TRBV17 to TRBJ2-1; 7 nucleotides agree with TRBD2. The CDR3 goes on 4 residues after the read ends, and that part is filled in from the germline J gene. Germline CDR1 reads MNHDT; CDR2 reads YYDKIL. The junction had 5 bases not matched to a gene; V was cut back by 0 bases and J by 0 bases. This CDR3 comprises 17 residues.

A remark on this clone: Mouse names are used for the genes. The read stops 4 residues short of the end of the CDR3; the missing end is completed from the germline J gene. The rearrangement uses TRBV13-3 and TRBJ2-5, with 9 bases aligning to TRBD1. The germline gives CDR1 NNHDY, CDR2 SYVADS. The CDR3 is 13 residues long. CDR3 DNA, as far as it was read: TGTGCCAGCAGCGCCGGGACAGGGGAC. Amino acids: CASSAGTGD. The full CDR3 is CASSAGTGDTQYF. The variable domain in full, with the rest retrieved from reference TRBV13-3 and TRBJ2-5, is EAAVTQSPRSKVAVTGGKVTLSCHQTNNHDYMYWYRQDTGHGLRLIHYSYVADSTEKGDIPDGYKASRPSQENFSLILELASLSQTAVYFCASSAGTGDTQYFGPGTRLLVL.

Remarks on this clone: The germline and genes are mouse ones. The CDR3 end is not reached by the read, which stops 3 residues before it; the germline J gene fills it in. This rearrangement joins TRBV31 to TRBJ1-6; D is perhaps TRBD1 (6 bases). TRBJ1-6 is an ORF for which the function is uncertain. CDR3 length: 14 amino acids. V shed 0 bases and J shed 5 bases, with 8 bases lying between them. CDR1 is GKSSPN, CDR2 SITVG, per germline. CDR3 DNA, as far as it was read: TGTGCCTGGAGTCTACAGGGAGATAATTCGCCC. Amino acids: CAWSLQGDNSP. The entire CDR3 sequence reads CAWSLQGDNSPLYF.

This clone was recorded a few times. Mouse gene names apply. The CDR3 goes on 4 residues after the read ends, and that part is filled in from the germline J gene. Other nucleotide sequences in the sample specify the same CDR3. The genes are TRBV31 and TRBJ2-1; TRBD1 aligns across 11 bases. The CDR3 covers 13 residues. Germline CDR1 is GKSSPN and CDR2 is SITVG. The DNA read from the CDR3 is TGTGCCTGGGGACAGGGGGCGAGGGCT. It encodes CAWGQGARA. The entire CDR3 protein reads CAWGQGARAEQFF.

This clone turned up a few times. Gene names and germline match the mouse. The read gets to within 4 residues of the CDR3 end, and the germline J gene fills in the rest. The sample contains more than one DNA sequence encoding this CDR3. V is TRBV1 and J is TRBJ2-1; 9 bases align to TRBD1. The CDR3 sequence is 14 residues long. V lost 4 bases and J lost 4; bases outside the gene matches: 2. Germline-derived CDR1 and CDR2 are NSQYPW and LRSPGD (reference sequence). The CDR3 DNA, read in part, is TGCACCTGCAGTGGGACAGGGGCTTATGCT. This codes for CTCSGTGAYA. The CDR3 as a whole reads CTCSGTGAYAEQFF.

This clone was detected only a few times. Genes and germline are mouse. With the read ending 4 residues before the CDR3 end, the germline J gene is used to fill in that end. The rearrangement links TRBV13-2 to TRBJ2-5, with 11 bases that match TRBD1. The germline V gene encodes CDR1 NNHNN and CDR2 SYGAGS (reference sequence). V was clipped by 3 bases and J by 2 bases; unmatched bases: 11. The CDR3 has 18 amino acids. The CDR3 loop is CASGADSGTGGAQDTQYF. The sequenced part of the CDR3 DNA is TGTGCCAGCGGTGCCGACTCCGGGACAGGGGGGGCCCAAGAC.

This clone was detected only a few times. Gene names and germline refer to mouse. The read finishes 4 residues shy of the CDR3 end, and the germline J gene is used to complete it. The rearrangement uses TRBV1 and TRBJ2-1; 9 nucleotides match TRBD1. The CDR3 is 16 amino acids. Germline V lookup: CDR1 NSQYPW, CDR2 LRSPGD (reference sequence). The CDR3 loop reads CTCSADPQGAWAEQFF. Partial CDR3 DNA: TGCACCTGCAGTGCAGATCCACAGGGGGCATGGGCT.

A note on this clone: Mouse names are used for the genes. The sequenced fragment ends 4 residues before the CDR3 boundary, so the rest is inferred from the germline J gene. This sequence joins TRBV13-1 and TRBJ1-1; perhaps TRBD1 as D (5 bases). CDR3 length: 11 residues. CDR1 NSHNY and CDR2 SYGAGN come from the germline V gene. The sequenced CDR3 bases are TGTGCCAGCAGTCCTCAGGGA. It specifies CASSPQG. From start to end, the CDR3 is CASSPQGEVFF.

On this clone: The listed genes are named as in mouse. The read terminates 4 residues ahead of where the CDR3 ends, so the germline J gene completes it. The rearrangement links TRBV13-1 to TRBJ2-2, with D possibly TRBD1 on 5 matching bases. The CDR3 loop spans 16 amino acids. The V end was cut by 5 bases, the J end by 0 bases, with 14 bases between. CDR1 and CDR2 from the germline V gene are NSHNY and SYGAGN. CDR3 loop: CASSLYRRANTGQLYF. Incomplete CDR3 DNA: TGTGCCAGCAGCCTCTACAGGAGGGCAAACACCGGG.

There are a few counts of this clone. The gene names given are mouse names. The read ends 4 residues early relative to the CDR3; the germline J gene fills the gap. The gene calls are TRBV13-1 and TRBJ2-3, with 9 bases fitting TRBD2. Per germline, CDR1 NSHNY and CDR2 SYGAGN. The CDR3 contains 16 residues. With 4 bases clipped from V and 0 bases from J, the junction kept 6 bases outside the gene matches. CDR3 protein: CASSSTGGSSAETLYF. The sequenced part of the CDR3 DNA is TGTGCCAGCAGTTCGACTGGGGGTTCTAGTGCAGAA.

A word on this clone: Gene labels here are mouse ones. The missing CDR3 end, 4 residues past where the read stops, is filled in from the germline J gene. The chain is built from TRBV19 and TRBJ2-1; 9 positions agree with TRBD1. The CDR3 is made up of 16 amino acids. Germline assignment: CDR1 FNHDT and CDR2 SITEND (reference sequence). V was pared by 0 bases and J by 6 bases, with 7 bases of the junction left unmatched. The CDR3 sequence is CASSIGGTGSSAEQFF. CDR3 bases read: TGTGCCAGCAGTATAGGGGGGACAGGGTCGAGTGCT. The whole variable domain, remainder taken from reference TRBV19 and TRBJ2-1, is GGIITQTPKFLIGQEGQKLTLKCQQNFNHDTMYWYRQDSGKGLRLIYYSITENDLQKGDLSEGYDASREKKSSFSLTVTSAQKNEMAVFLCASSIGGTGSSAEQFFGPGTRLTVL.

This clone was seen a few times. Each gene name is a mouse one. This chain's CDR3 is CASSPRSSEQFF. CDR3 DNA (partial): TGTGCTAGCAGCCCCAGATCCTCT. The chain is built from TRBV29 and TRBJ2-1; D ambiguous. With the read ending 4 residues before the CDR3 end, the germline J gene is used to fill in that end. The CDR3 length is 12 residues. Germline V gives CDR1 MSHET, CDR2 SYDVDS. The full variable domain, in which reference TRBV29 and TRBJ2-1 provide the parts outside the CDR3, is DMKVTQMPRYLIKRMGENVLLECGQDMSHETMYWYRQDPGLGLQLIYISYDVDSNSEGDIPKGYRVSRKKREHFSLILDSAKTNQTSVYFCASSPRSSEQFFGPGTRLTVL.

This clone was detected only a few times. The germline and genes are mouse ones. The missing CDR3 end, 4 residues past where the read stops, is filled in from the germline J gene. Other nucleotide sequences from this sample produce the same CDR3. The chain links TRBV1 to TRBJ2-3; D not certain. Germline assignment: CDR1 NSQYPW and CDR2 LRSPGD (reference sequence). The CDR3 spans 15 residues. V shed 0 bases and J shed 0 bases, with 7 bases lying between them. CDR3 bases read: TGCACCTGCAGTGCAGATTTAACTAGTGCAGAA. It codes for CTCSADLTSAE. The entire CDR3 sequence reads CTCSADLTSAETLYF.

Comment on this clone: Mouse germline and gene names are used. The sequenced part of the CDR3 DNA is TGCACCTGCAGTGCGGCAGGGGGAATGTATTCGCCC. Its protein is CTCSAAGGMYSP. In full, the CDR3 is CTCSAAGGMYSPLYF. The gene calls are TRBV1 and TRBJ1-6, with 7 positions matching TRBD1. The read halts 3 residues ahead of the CDR3 end, with the missing end drawn from the germline J gene. TRBJ1-6 is labeled an ORF, and its function is uncertain. The CDR3 loop spans 15 amino acids. Germline loops: CDR1 NSQYPW, CDR2 LRSPGD (reference sequence). V trimming: 3 bases; J trimming: 8 bases; junction bases outside the gene matches: 7.

This clone was detected a few times. The gene names here belong to mouse. Read sequence stops 4 residues before the CDR3 end, and the germline J gene provides the missing end. The chain links TRBV1 to TRBJ1-1, with 9 positions matching TRBD1. The CDR3 runs to 15 residues. Trimming cost V 5 bases and J 1 base; bases outside gene matches: 5. Germline CDR1 reads NSQYPW; CDR2 reads LRSPGD (reference sequence). The sequenced part of the CDR3 DNA is TGCACCTGCAGTCCACCGGGACAGGGAAACACA. Protein sequence: CTCSPPGQGNT. The entire CDR3 protein is CTCSPPGQGNTEVFF.

This clone was observed a few times. Genes and germline are mouse. The read finishes 3 residues shy of the CDR3 end, and the germline J gene is used to complete it. The J gene is TRBJ1-6, the V gene TRBV13-1, with 10 nucleotides matching TRBD1. TRBJ1-6 is given ORF status, its function remaining uncertain. The junction had 7 bases not matched to a gene; V was cut back by 10 bases and J by 3 bases. The CDR3 runs to 15 residues. Germline CDR1 NSHNY, CDR2 SYGAGN. CDR3 bases read: TGTGCCGGATCCCGGGACAGGGGCTATAATTCGCCC. Translated: CAGSRDRGYNSP. The CDR3 in full is CAGSRDRGYNSPLYF.

This clone was counted only a few times. Here the gene names and germline are mouse. CDR3 sequence reads: CASSRDWGTDTQYF. The CDR3 DNA, read in part, is TGTGCCAGCAGCCGGGACTGGGGGACAGAC. This chain joins TRBV5 and TRBJ2-5, with TRBD2 matching over 11 bases. The sequenced fragment ends 4 residues before the CDR3 boundary, so the rest is inferred from the germline J gene. Germline V gene sequence: CDR1 LGHNA, CDR2 YNLKQL (reference sequence). The CDR3 runs 14 residues.

In the case of this clone: Mouse germline and gene names are used. The missing CDR3 end, 4 residues past where the read stops, is filled in from the germline J gene. The chain combines TRBV5 with TRBJ2-7, with D maybe TRBD1 (5 bases). CDR3 length: 15 amino acids. CDR1 and CDR2 (germline): LGHNA, YNLKQL (reference sequence). V lost 2 bases and J 0 bases, leaving 11 bases between the germline ends. The part of the CDR3 DNA that was read is TGTGCCAGCAGCCAACCCTCAGGGATCTCCTAT. This encodes CASSQPSGISY. The whole CDR3 sequence reads CASSQPSGISYEQYF.

Of note for this clone: Genes here carry mouse names. The read ends 3 residues before the CDR3 terminus; that terminus is restored from the germline J gene. The chain is built from TRBV19 and TRBJ1-6, with TRBD1 matching 7 bases. TRBJ1-6 has ORF status, its function being uncertain. The junction had 3 bases not matched to a gene; V was cut back by 4 bases and J by 5 bases. The CDR3 is 14 residues long. Germline V gives CDR1 FNHDT, CDR2 SITEND (reference sequence). This CDR3 is CASSQGGNNSPLYF. Incomplete CDR3 DNA: TGTGCCAGCAGTCAGGGGGGAAATAATTCGCCC.

With regard to this clone: Gene names and germline refer to mouse. The read gets to within 3 residues of the CDR3 end, and the germline J gene fills in the rest. The J gene is TRBJ1-6, the V gene TRBV5, with TRBD1 as a possible D gene (6 bases). TRBJ1-6 is labeled an ORF, and its function is uncertain. The CDR3 has 13 amino acids. V lost 5 bases to trimming and J lost 4 bases, with 6 bases between them. Germline CDR1 LGHNA, CDR2 YNLKQL (reference sequence). Here the CDR3 reads CASSDRYNSPLYF. The part of the CDR3 DNA that was read is TGTGCCAGCAGCGACAGGTATAATTCGCCC.

This clone has a handful of counts. The listed genes are named as in mouse. The read finishes 4 residues shy of the CDR3 end, and the germline J gene is used to complete it. This sequence joins TRBV13-1 and TRBJ2-4; possible D gene TRBD2, 6 bases. The CDR3 consists of 15 residues. CDR1 and CDR2 from the germline V gene are NSHNY and SYGAGN. The ends were cut back, 1 base at V and 1 base at J, with 10 bases in the middle. The CDR3 here is CASSDSWGRQNTLYF. The covered CDR3 bases are TGTGCCAGCAGTGATAGCTGGGGACGTCAAAAC.